This entry lists 8 T cell receptor beta chains sequenced from one sample in a study of regulatory T cells in long-lasting Graves disease (dated by TCRdb to the early 2020s). Libraries were constructed by multiplex PCR. The sequencer listed for this sample is Illumina HiSeq 4000. To build TCR beta libraries, CDR3 regions were amplified by Arm-PCR using iRepertoire HTBI primers. TCRdb cleaned the public reads at Q25 with fastp, built clones with MiXCR and kept in-frame beta chains. Each CDR3 protein gets just one entry, which takes the most common genes and DNA from the rows behind it. Counted in this sample were approximately 400,000 distinct CDR3 sequences; less than 30% of them appeared once. Approximately 30% of the sample belongs to the ten largest clones. Sample time point, as interpreted from the label and publication: persistent/refractory GD, antithyroid drugs over 5 years with positive TRAb. For both TCR sequencing and RNA sequencing, RNA was extracted from PBMCs using TRIzol.

The sample consisted of peripheral blood mononuclear cells (PBMCs), taken when the disease was refractory, from a patient treated with antithyroid drugs. All receptors come from a woman between 35 and 50 years old with Graves disease. Donor details come from another sample of the same person, matched by shared clones.

There are a few counts of this clonotype. With a much larger clone just one base away, this may be a read error. The rearrangement joins TRBV11-2 to TRBJ1-2, with D unclear. Germline V gene lookup returns CDR1 SGHAT and CDR2 FQNNGV. This CDR3 is built from 13 residues. The CDR3 coding sequence is TGTGCCAGCGGCTTAGGTCCGGATTATGGCTACACCTTC. It is translated as CASGLGPDYGYTF.

The chain recombines TRBV5-1 with TRBJ2-1; tentative D call: TRBD1 (5 bases). V gave up 4 bases and J gave up 5 bases, with 13 bases separating them. Germline V gives CDR1 SGHRS, CDR2 YFSETQ. This CDR3 is built from 14 residues. The CDR3 loop reads CASSPLGRHNEQFF. For the CDR3, the DNA is TGCGCCAGCAGCCCCTTGGGGCGGCACAATGAGCAGTTCTTC. The full variable domain, completed using reference TRBV5-1 and TRBJ2-1, is KAGVTQTPRYLIKTRGQQVTLSCSPISGHRSVSWYQQTPGQGLQFLFEYFSETQRNKGNFPGRFSGRQFSNSRSEMNVSTLELGDSALYLCASSPLGRHNEQFFGPGTRLTVL.

CDR3 residues: CASSLTFAGASGMNIQYF. The CDR3 DNA follows: TGTGCCAGCAGCTTGACCTTCGCTGGGGCTAGCGGGATGAACATTCAGTACTTC. The J gene is TRBJ2-4, the V gene TRBV11-2, with 9 nucleotides matching TRBD2. This CDR3 has 18 residues. CDR1 and CDR2 (germline): SGHAT, FQNNGV. J was trimmed by 7 bases and V by 3 bases; bases with no gene match: 16.

V and J are TRBV3-1 and TRBJ2-1; no firm D call. This CDR3 is 16 amino acids long. Germline CDR1 is LGHDT and CDR2 is YNNKEL (reference sequence). V was trimmed by 2 bases and J by 4 bases, leaving 15 bases between them. CDR3 in amino acids: CASSQRPSSGYNEQFF. The CDR3 DNA follows: TGTGCCAGCAGCCAACGCCCCAGCTCGGGTTACAATGAGCAGTTCTTC.

This chain links TRBV30 with TRBJ1-2, with 7 bases identical to TRBD1. Germline V lookup: CDR1 GTSNPN, CDR2 SVGIG (reference sequence). The V segment lost 0 bases and the J segment 3 bases; nucleotides outside the gene matches: 7. This CDR3 region has 15 residues. The chain's CDR3 is CAWSVRYRGYYGYTF. For the CDR3, the DNA is TGTGCCTGGAGTGTACGGTACAGGGGATACTATGGCTACACCTTC.

This clonotype occurred many times. This chain links TRBV28 with TRBJ1-5; the D is unclear. The CDR3 sequence is 16 residues long. Looked up from germline, CDR1 is MDHEN and CDR2 is SYDVKM. The V gene lost 4 bases and the J gene lost 10 bases, with 23 bases spanning the gap. CDR3 amino acids: CASSYYPARLMEPQHF. CDR3 coding DNA: TGTGCCAGCAGTTACTACCCGGCGCGATTGATGGAACCCCAGCATTTT. The full variable domain, completed using reference TRBV28 and TRBJ1-5, is DVKVTQSSRYLVKRTGEKVFLECVQDMDHENMFWYRQDPGLGLRLIYFSYDVKMKEKGDIPEGYSVSREKKERFSLILESASTNQTSMYLCASSYYPARLMEPQHFGDGTRLSIL.

The chain has TRBV19 and TRBJ2-7; perhaps TRBD2 as D (5 bases). Germline V CDR1 and CDR2: LNHDA, SQIVND (reference sequence). This CDR3 is 14 amino acids long. V lost 4 bases and J 3 bases, leaving 13 bases between the germline ends. The CDR3 DNA follows: TGTGCCAGTAGTACCCCTGGACTTAACTACGAGCAGTACTTC. Its translation is CASSTPGLNYEQYF.

As for this clonotype: The junction shows a germline mismatch at one end, possibly a read error. The DNA of the CDR3 is TGCAGTTCCTCACACATGAACGCTGAAGCTTTCTTT. It translates to CSSSHMNAEAFF. The chain employs TRBV20-1 and TRBJ1-1; no clear D gene. Germline V lookup: CDR1 DFQATT, CDR2 SNEGSKA (reference sequence). The CDR3 is 12 amino acids.